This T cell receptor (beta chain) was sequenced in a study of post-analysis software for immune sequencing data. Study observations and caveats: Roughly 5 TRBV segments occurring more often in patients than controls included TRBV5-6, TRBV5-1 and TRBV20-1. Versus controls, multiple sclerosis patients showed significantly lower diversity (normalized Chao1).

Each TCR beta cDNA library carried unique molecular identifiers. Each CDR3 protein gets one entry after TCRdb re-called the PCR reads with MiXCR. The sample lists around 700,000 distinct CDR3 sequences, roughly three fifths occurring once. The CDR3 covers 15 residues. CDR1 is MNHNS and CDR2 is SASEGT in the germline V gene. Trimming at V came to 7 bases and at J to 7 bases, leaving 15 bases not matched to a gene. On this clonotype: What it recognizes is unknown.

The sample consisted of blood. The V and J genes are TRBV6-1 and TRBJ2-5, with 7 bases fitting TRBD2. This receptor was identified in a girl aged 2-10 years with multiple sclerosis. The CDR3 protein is CASNAFGGDSGTQYF. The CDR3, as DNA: TGTGCCAGCAACGCCTTTGGGGGGGATTCAGGGACCCAGTACTTC.